This record covers a single T cell receptor (beta chain). This entry is derived from a study of blood T cell repertoires in COVID-19. Across the study: Acute-phase and convalescent COVID-19 samples originated in the United States, Italy and Spain. The analysed material was cDNA or gDNA that came from T cells, B-cell-depleted T cells, or PBMCs.

Clones were sequenced by immunoSEQ multiplex PCR, and TCRdb holds only the in-frame ones, with some missing. The sample lists over 55,000 clones, roughly 80% occurring once. Germline V CDR1 and CDR2: PRHDT, FYEKMQ (reference sequence). This CDR3 contains 15 residues. The V gene lost 5 bases and the J gene lost 0 bases, with 11 bases spanning the gap. Ages ranged from roughly 18 to 100 years, with residence in under 25 US areas. Donors were grouped by their self-reported clinical history. Sequencing input: PBMCs or T cells enriched from blood (not recorded which). The chain links TRBV13 to TRBJ2-1; maybe TRBD2 (6 bases). This sequence originates from a middle-aged woman with acute COVID-19. Here the CDR3 reads CASSPRESSYNEQFF. CDR3 bases: TGTGCCAGCAGCCCTCGGGAGAGCTCCTACAATGAGCAGTTCTTC.